These 14 T cell receptor beta chains originate from one sample sequenced in a study of cytomegalovirus exposure and HLA in healthy donors. TCRdb keeps only in-frame clones here, not all; method: immunoSEQ multiplex PCR. The sample records some 43,000 clones, roughly 92% being singletons. Sequenced: PBMCs. These receptors came from a young man in good health and CMV-seronegative.

This rearrangement joins TRBV9 to TRBJ1-1; 8 positions agree with TRBD1. CDR3 length: 16 residues. CDR1 is SGDLS, CDR2 YYNGEE, per germline. V was clipped by 2 bases and J by 4 bases; unmatched bases: 10. CDR3 residues: CASSVLNPDRVTEAFF. The CDR3, as DNA: TGTGCCAGCAGCGTCCTTAACCCGGACAGGGTCACTGAAGCTTTCTTT.

This clone was observed a single time. V and J are TRBV1 and TRBJ2-7; the table names TRBD2, a call not compared with the DNA. TRBV1 is annotated as a pseudogene. This CDR3 has 15 residues. The CDR3 nucleotides read TGCACCAGCAGGCGAGCTAGCGGGAGTGTCAACGAGCAGTACTTC. Protein: CTSRRASGSVNEQYF.

This sequence joins TRBV6-5 and TRBJ2-5, with 12 bases aligning to TRBD2. CDR1 MNHEY and CDR2 SVGAGI come from the germline V gene. CDR3 size: 16 residues. V was pared by 2 bases and J by 5 bases, with 6 bases of the junction left unmatched. The CDR3 sequence: CASSYATSGGYETQYF. CDR3 sequence (DNA): TGTGCCAGCAGTTACGCGACTAGCGGGGGTTATGAGACCCAGTACTTC.

This chain links TRBV4-3 with TRBJ2-3, with 8 bases identical to TRBD2. From germline, CDR1 is LGHNA and CDR2 YSLEER. This CDR3 spans 16 amino acids. V gave up 4 bases and J gave up 9 bases; unmatched junction bases: 15. The CDR3 DNA is TGCGCCAGCAGCCTGTTCGGGGGCGGGGGGCCGGGAACGCAGTATTTT. Translation: CASSLFGGGGPGTQYF.

The chain joins TRBV19 to TRBJ2-5; 7 bases line up with TRBD1. Germline values: CDR1 LNHDA, CDR2 SQIVND (reference sequence). This CDR3 region has 15 residues. Trimming cost V 2 bases and J 3 bases; bases outside gene matches: 6. CDR3 coding DNA: TGTGCCAGTAGTATACAGCCTACAGGGGAAGAGACCCAGTACTTC. This sequence encodes CASSIQPTGEETQYF.

V gene TRBV7-9 combines with J gene TRBJ2-3, with 9 nucleotides matching TRBD1. The CDR3 has 15 residues. J lost 2 bases, V lost 3 bases, and 3 bases had no gene match. CDR1 is SEHNR and CDR2 is FQNEAQ in the germline V gene (reference sequence). In DNA form, the CDR3 reads TGTGCCAGCAGCTTGGGGACAGGGAACACAGATACGCAGTATTTT. It yields the protein CASSLGTGNTDTQYF.

The V and J genes are TRBV7-3 and TRBJ2-1; the D is unclear. V was shortened by 4 bases and J by 6 bases, with 16 bases between the two germline ends. The CDR3 runs 15 residues. Germline CDR1 and CDR2: SGHTA and FQGTGA. CDR3 coding DNA: TGTGCCAGCAGCTATACGGTCCTTCCGGGCAATGAGCAGTTCTTC. It is translated as CASSYTVLPGNEQFF.

The chain recombines TRBV9 with TRBJ2-5; 8 bases fit TRBD1. The J segment lost 1 base and the V segment lost 4 bases, leaving 6 bases of the junction unmatched. This CDR3 spans 15 amino acids. CDR1 and CDR2 from the germline V gene are SGDLS and YYNGEE. CDR3 residues: CASSFGQGGQETQYF. DNA of the CDR3: TGTGCCAGCAGCTTCGGACAGGGTGGCCAAGAGACCCAGTACTTC.

J is TRBJ1-1 and V is TRBV28; 11 bases fit TRBD1. V gave up 6 bases and J gave up 4 bases; unmatched junction bases: 4. The CDR3 has 14 residues. Looked up from germline, CDR1 is MDHEN and CDR2 is SYDVKM. The CDR3 loop reads CASSRTGGLTEAFF. The CDR3 DNA reads TGTGCCAGCAGCCGGACAGGGGGCCTCACTGAAGCTTTCTTT.

The chain combines TRBV11-2 with TRBJ2-7; D is possibly TRBD2 (6 bases). CDR1 and CDR2 from the germline V gene are SGHAT and FQNNGV. V dropped 4 bases and J dropped 5 bases, with 15 bases sitting between them. The CDR3 covers 14 residues. CDR3 sequence (DNA): TGTGCCAGCAGCTGGCGGGGTCTGGCCGACGAGCAGTACTTC. Residues: CASSWRGLADEQYF.

The genes are TRBV14 and TRBJ2-2; perhaps TRBD1 as D (5 bases). The V gene lost 1 base and the J gene lost 2 bases, with 8 bases spanning the gap. Germline assignment: CDR1 SGHDN and CDR2 FVKESK. The CDR3 length is 15 residues. The DNA of the CDR3 is TGTGCCAGCAGCCAAGGGACACATAACACCGGGGAGCTGTTTTTT. Its translation is CASSQGTHNTGELFF. The entire variable domain, with the rest obtained from reference TRBV14 and TRBJ2-2, is as follows: EAGVTQFPSHSVIEKGQTVTLRCDPISGHDNLYWYRRVMGKEIKFLLHFVKESKQDESGMPNNRFLAERTGGTYSTLKVQPAELEDSGVYFCASSQGTHNTGELFFGEGSRLTVL.

The rearrangement links TRBV2 to TRBJ2-7, with D perhaps matching TRBD2 (6 bases). V was shortened by 4 bases and J by 4 bases, with 14 bases between the two germline ends. Germline CDR1 is SNHLY and CDR2 is FYNNEI. This CDR3 is 14 amino acids long. CDR3 region: CASSAGSSSYEQYF. The CDR3, as DNA: TGTGCCAGCAGTGCCGGGAGTAGTTCTTACGAGCAGTACTTC.

The J gene is TRBJ1-1, the V gene TRBV5-1; 7 bases agree with TRBD1. CDR3 size: 14 residues. CDR1 SGHRS and CDR2 YFSETQ come from the germline V gene. The ends lost 0 bases at V and 5 bases at J; junction bases unmatched: 4. Here the CDR3 DNA reads TGCGCCAGCAGCTTGGCAGGCAGGGGGACTGAAGCTTTCTTT. This translates into CASSLAGRGTEAFF.

This clone was seen once. This chain uses TRBV10-3 with TRBJ1-2; 7 bases fit TRBD1. This CDR3 is 14 amino acids long. V lost 4 bases to trimming and J lost 4 bases; unmatched junction nucleotides: 6. Per the germline V gene, CDR1 is ENHRY and CDR2 is SYGVKD. The CDR3 sequence is CAISGDRDGYGYTF. The DNA of the CDR3 is TGTGCCATCAGTGGCGACAGGGATGGCTATGGCTACACCTTC.